This TCR beta chain was sequenced for a study of T cell responses to AZD1222 COVID-19 vaccine. Study observations and caveats: Dominant at 160-218 and 743-854, vaccine-associated CD4 TCRs also spanned spike.

The table came from immunoSEQ multiplex PCR; TCRdb's copy has only in-frame clones and leaves some out. This table holds some 39,000 clones, less than 95% found once. Analysis merged second doses at about 4 or about 12 weeks. The CDR3 extends over 15 amino acids. Per germline, CDR1 LNHDA and CDR2 SQIVND (reference sequence). V was pared by 3 bases and J by 0 bases, with 9 bases between. As for this clone: Its antigen is unknown.

The chain employs TRBV19 and TRBJ1-5; D unresolved. This clonotype originated in an adult who received the AZD1222 COVID-19 vaccine. This sample comprised peripheral blood, obtained 28 days after the second AZD1222 dose. CDR3 residues: CASSIGDYSNQPQHF. The CDR3, as DNA: TGTGCCAGTAGTATCGGGGATTATAGCAATCAGCCCCAGCATTTT.